The entry that follows covers one TCR beta chain sequence. This clonotype was seen a handful of times. Its specific antigen is unknown. No much larger clone exists at a distance of one base, and base qualities are not known. This sample is part of a study of T cell repertoires in cytomegalovirus infection (dated by TCRdb to about 2019). As for the study more broadly: The HLA type of each donor mattered for the analysis, because public TCR beta signatures pointed to carriage of CMV infection along with the matching HLA type. Findings and caveats that apply to the study as a whole: In the ex vivo response, HLA-C-restricted CMV-specific TCR beta clonotypes were dominant, and in two of eight donors the single most frequent clonotype came from this HLA-C-restricted group. In both this cohort and an independent approximately 400-donor cohort, the cumulative frequency of public TCR beta family members distinguished carriers of CMV infection plus the relevant HLA type.

TCRdb lists the instrument as Illumina HiSeq 1500. The public reads were reanalyzed by TCRdb: fastp trimming at Q25, MiXCR alignment, in-frame beta chains only. Records with the same CDR3 protein are collapsed into one entry carrying the most frequent genes and DNA. This sample gives approximately 500,000 distinct CDR3 sequences in total; roughly 29% of them show up just once. The ten most abundant clones make up 13% of the sample. CDR1 is given as SGHVS and CDR2 as FQNEAQ, both from the germline V gene. The germline ends are 15 bases apart after V is trimmed by 6 bases and J by 1 base. Inclusive of the bounding cysteine and phenylalanine, the CDR3 is 15 residues long. CDR3 DNA is the only sequence kept; it has 45 bases, read in frame from the first base.

This sequence originates from a human donor in good health (CMV status not recorded). Some clones in this sample may be carry-over from other donors' samples. The rearranged chain carries TRBV7-8 and TRBJ1-1, with no confidently assigned D gene. Sample: PBMCs. The CDR3 reads as follows: CASSGRLERNTEAFF. The DNA reads TGTGCCAGCAGTGGGAGATTGGAGAGGAACACTGAAGCTTTCTTT.